This T cell receptor (beta chain) was sequenced during a study of PD-L1 blockade in urothelial cancer. Study as a whole: Patients had received 0 to 3 prior chemotherapy regimens. The authors examined blood 3 weeks (second dose) and 6 weeks after treatment start.

Some clones are missing from TCRdb's copy, which holds only in-frame ones; the method was immunoSEQ multiplex PCR. The top ten hold around a tenth of the sample, which has 70,000 to 75,000 clones, 84% seen once. Trimming removed 4 bases at V and 4 bases at J, with 19 bases between. Germline V gene sequence: CDR1 MGHDK, CDR2 SYGVNS. This CDR3 contains 16 residues. Time point meaning: pretreatment peripheral blood. The V call is TRBV25-1, the J call TRBJ1-1, with D possibly TRBD1 on 6 matching bases. Sequencing used PBMCs, obtained around atezolizumab (anti-PD-L1) treatment. The sequence was obtained from a woman in her sixties or seventies with urothelial cancer. The CDR3 nucleotides read TGTGCCAGCAGTGCCCCCCCAGGGGAACCGGGCACTGAAGCTTTCTTT. Amino acids: CASSAPPGEPGTEAFF.